In its sample, the clone carrying this TCR beta chain was seen a few times. The antigen remains undetermined. This specimen belongs to a study of T-cell memory formation after mild COVID-19. Study-wide findings and caveats: Whether second-wave clones peaking at day 37 were SARS-CoV-2 specific went unconfirmed.

In TCRdb, the 5' RACE reads were re-called with MiXCR into one record per CDR3 protein. The table shows 400,000 or so distinct CDR3 sequences, with around 19% occurring only once. Sequencing used PBMCs or a T cell subset sorted from them (not recorded which). This sequence was found in an adult woman who had mild COVID-19 (a few samples of this study predate the infection). Cell type and time point are not known.

The CDR3 region is CASTPGTSGGTDTQYF. CDR3 coding DNA: TGTGCCAGCACCCCGGGGACTAGCGGGGGCACAGATACGCAGTATTTT. The chain carries TRBV7-9 and TRBJ2-3; TRBD2 matches 13 bases. The J segment lost 1 base and the V segment lost 7 bases, leaving 5 bases of the junction unmatched. From germline, CDR1 is SEHNR and CDR2 FQNEAQ (reference sequence). The CDR3 length is 16 residues.